The source of this TCR beta chain is a study of chemoradiotherapy in HPV16-positive cancers (dated by TCRdb to between 2021 and 2024). Context from the whole study: Functional T-cell assays on cells from a couple of HPV16-positive patients defined candidate HPV-specific T-cell clones and common TCR motifs. The study asked whether T-cell immunity to the HPV oncoproteins E6 and E7 changes during chemoradiotherapy and whether this immunity affects survival. Next, the candidate HPV-specific TCRs and motifs were followed in TCR repertoires from around 90 patients with HPV-related cancers.

The protocol used for the library was the immunoSEQ multiplex PCR assay. TCRdb holds this immuneACCESS table with in-frame rearrangements only. Some clones are missing; in checked studies, unresolved V genes explain under half, and the rest has no known cause. The sample has 30,000 to 40,000 clones on record, around four fifths of them singletons. The ten largest make up about 4.1% of the sample. About this clone itself: Its antigen remains unidentified. Base-call qualities are not available, and no considerably larger clone is one nucleotide away.

V and J are truncated by 2 bases and 7 bases respectively, leaving an intervening sequence of 14 bases. The CDR3 numbers 14 residues from cysteine through phenylalanine. Kept here is only the CDR3 DNA, which spans 42 bases and is read in frame from base 1. Looking up the germline V gene yields CDR1 SGHTA and CDR2 FQGTGA. Summary of the overall study and its limitations: Only a couple of HPV16-positive patients were used to derive the functional definition of HPV-specific T cells, and the survival association was reported for HPV16-positive patients. Expansion of candidate HPV-specific clones and E7-related TCR motifs was observed in the tumor microenvironment during treatment, whereas no such expansion was observed for non-HPV-specific T cells. In HPV16-positive patients, expansion of HPV-responsive T cells during chemoradiotherapy was associated with improved recurrence-free survival.

Repertoires were sampled repeatedly over the course of chemoradiotherapy, so clonal expansion could be followed in the tumor microenvironment. The chain is made from TRBV7-3 and TRBJ1-1; tentative D gene TRBD1, with 5 bases matching. The sample in question was blood, obtained from a patient who underwent chemoradiotherapy. The clonotype comes from a human donor with HPV-associated anogenital cancer. The nucleotide sequence is TGTGCCAGCAGCTTAGGAGGGGATAGGAATGAAGCTTTCTTT. Translated, this is CASSLGGDRNEAFF.